The 32 T cell receptor beta chains listed next were all sequenced from one sample in a study of siplizumab effects on memory and regulatory T cells. Measured with immunoSEQ multiplex PCR; TCRdb has only the in-frame clones, and not every one. The profile covers 90,000 to 110,000 clones, with just over 90% appearing a single time and about 0.78% taken by the ten largest. Sequencing was done on a sample of Tregs sorted from blood. The receptor set was obtained from a human donor in good health.

The chain's CDR3 is CAINERENYNEQFF. The CDR3 bases are TGTGCCATCAACGAAAGGGAAAATTACAATGAGCAGTTCTTC. V usage is TRBV10-3 and J usage is TRBJ2-1, with unresolved D. V lost 7 bases and J lost 4, with 14 bases in between. CDR3 size: 14 residues. Germline values: CDR1 ENHRY, CDR2 SYGVKD.

The J gene is TRBJ1-2, the V gene TRBV6-5; possible D gene TRBD1, 5 bases. Deletions cut 4 bases from V and 7 bases from J, with 7 bases between. CDR1 and CDR2 from the germline V gene are MNHEY and SVGAGI. There are 11 residues in the CDR3. The CDR3 loop is CASSFGAGYTF. CDR3 nucleotide sequence: TGTGCCAGCAGTTTCGGGGCTGGCTACACCTTC.

This clone was detected once. The V and J genes are TRBV10-3 and TRBJ1-2; a weak D match, TRBD1 (5 bases). Trimming took 8 bases from V and 2 from J, leaving 18 bases between them. The CDR3 sequence is 15 residues long. In germline, CDR1 is ENHRY, CDR2 SYGVKD. CDR3 bases: TGTGCCATCTCTTCAAATCCGGGGGTCAACTATGGCTACACCTTC. Protein: CAISSNPGVNYGYTF.

The V and J genes are TRBV19 and TRBJ2-7; D is perhaps TRBD2 (7 bases). Germline loops: CDR1 LNHDA, CDR2 SQIVND (reference sequence). The CDR3 has 15 residues. Trimming shortened V by 5 bases and J by 4 bases, and 18 bases separated the two germline ends. CDR3 loop: CASSEGGGLKYEQYF. The DNA of the CDR3 is TGTGCCAGTAGTGAAGGGGGGGGCCTTAAGTACGAGCAGTACTTC.

This sequence joins TRBV6-5 and TRBJ2-3; D not certain. V was pared by 6 bases and J by 6 bases, with 10 bases between. CDR1 and CDR2 (germline): MNHEY, SVGAGI. There are 12 residues in the CDR3. In DNA, the CDR3 is TGTGCCAGCAGGGCTGGATGGGATACGCAGTATTTT. This codes for CASRAGWDTQYF.

The rearrangement links TRBV6-5 to TRBJ2-7; D may be TRBD2 (5 bases). The germline V gene has CDR1 MNHEY and CDR2 SVGAGI. This CDR3 is built from 14 residues. V lost 1 base, J lost 2 bases, and 9 bases lay in between. The CDR3 nucleotides are TGTGCCAGCAGTTACTATGGGAGAGCCTACGAGCAGTACTTC. It is translated as CASSYYGRAYEQYF.

This chain's CDR3 is CASSDRGDDGYTF. CDR3 nucleotide sequence: TGTGCCAGCAGTGACAGGGGTGACGATGGCTACACCTTC. The V gene is TRBV6-1, the J gene TRBJ1-2, with TRBD1 as a possible D gene (6 bases). V lost 3 bases to trimming and J lost 6 bases, with 11 bases between them. CDR1 is MNHNS, CDR2 SASEGT, per germline. The CDR3 has 13 amino acids.

The rearrangement links TRBV15 to TRBJ1-6, with D unclear. Trimming pared 3 bases from V and 10 bases from J, leaving 10 bases between. Germline loops: CDR1 LNHNV, CDR2 YYDKDF (reference sequence). This CDR3 comprises 13 residues. This CDR3 reads CATSSGIVSPLHF. CDR3 DNA sequence: TGTGCCACCAGCAGCGGGATCGTATCACCCCTCCACTTT.

J is TRBJ2-7 and V is TRBV6-5; the match to TRBD2 covers 9 bases. The CDR3 runs to 14 residues. Germline loops: CDR1 MNHEY, CDR2 SVGAGI. V shed 5 bases, J shed 1 base, and the junction held 3 bases outside the gene matches. In nucleotides, the CDR3 is TGTGCCAGCAGTCGACTAGCGGCATCCTACGAGCAGTACTTC. Translation: CASSRLAASYEQYF.

V gene TRBV5-1 combines with J gene TRBJ2-3; 7 positions agree with TRBD2. Germline assignment: CDR1 SGHRS and CDR2 YFSETQ. The CDR3 covers 16 residues. V lost 4 bases, J lost 2 bases, and 10 bases stayed unmatched. The CDR3 region is CASSLLSAGSTDTQYF. The CDR3 DNA follows: TGCGCCAGCAGCCTACTCTCAGCGGGGTCCACAGATACGCAGTATTTT.

The chain links TRBV18 to TRBJ2-7; no reliable D call. V lost 6 bases and J 3 bases, leaving 15 bases between the germline ends. The germline gives CDR1 KGHSH, CDR2 LQKENI. The CDR3 is 14 amino acids. CDR3 residues: CASSPATLHYEQYF. CDR3 sequence (DNA): TGTGCCAGCTCCCCAGCCACCCTCCACTACGAGCAGTACTTC.

CDR3 in amino acids: CASSPRNFGRHNEQFF. The CDR3 bases are TGTGCCAGCAGTCCCCGGAACTTCGGGCGCCACAATGAGCAGTTCTTC. The V and J genes are TRBV28 and TRBJ2-1, with D hard to call. The CDR3 extends over 16 amino acids. Trimming cost V 5 bases and J 5 bases, with 19 bases left between them. Germline assignment: CDR1 MDHEN and CDR2 SYDVKM.

CDR3 residues: CASRKVYSNQPQHF. The DNA for the CDR3 is TGTGCCAGTAGGAAGGTATATAGCAATCAGCCCCAGCATTTT. The chain is built from TRBV19 and TRBJ1-5; no definite D call. The CDR3 totals 14 residues. The germline V and J ends were trimmed by 6 bases and 0 bases, with 9 bases remaining between them. Looked up from germline, CDR1 is LNHDA and CDR2 is SQIVND (reference sequence).

Concerning this clone itself: Other DNA sequences of this sample code for an identical CDR3. The rearrangement links TRBV6-5 to TRBJ1-1; no reliable D call. Germline V gene sequence: CDR1 MNHEY, CDR2 SVGAGI. The V end was cut by 6 bases, the J end by 2 bases, with 4 bases between. This CDR3 has 11 amino acids. This CDR3 reads CASSRNTEAFF. CDR3 in DNA: TGTGCCAGCAGCCGAAACACTGAAGCTTTCTTT.

The genes are TRBV29-1 and TRBJ2-7, with 8 positions matching TRBD1. The CDR3 consists of 13 residues. Losses at the gene ends were 0 bases for V and 7 bases for J; bases not matched to a gene: 5. CDR1 SQVTM and CDR2 ANQGSEA come from the germline V gene. CDR3 sequence reads: CSVEEQGAREQYF. The CDR3 coding sequence is TGCAGCGTTGAAGAGCAGGGGGCGCGAGAGCAGTACTTC.

This rearrangement joins TRBV5-5 to TRBJ2-6, with D unclear. Trimming took 4 bases from V and 0 from J, leaving 8 bases between them. The germline gives CDR1 SGHKS, CDR2 YYEKEE (reference sequence). The CDR3 spans 15 residues. CDR3 bases: TGTGCCAGCAGCGCGGTCGACTCTGGGGCCAACGTCCTGACTTTC. This encodes CASSAVDSGANVLTF.

This chain connects TRBV29-1 to TRBJ2-5; 7 bases align to TRBD1. This CDR3 is built from 12 residues. Germline CDR1 SQVTM, CDR2 ANQGSEA. The junction had 3 bases not matched to a gene; V was cut back by 4 bases and J by 4 bases. Here the CDR3 DNA reads TGCAGCGTTGTTCCAGGGGGAGAGACCCAGTACTTC. This gives the protein CSVVPGGETQYF.

The V gene is TRBV6-1, the J gene TRBJ2-1; no reliable D call. Germline V gene lookup returns CDR1 MNHNS and CDR2 SASEGT. Trimming stripped 5 bases from V and 10 bases from J, with 21 bases between. This CDR3 has 15 amino acids. The CDR3 loop reads CASSNARLSGSEQFF. CDR3 bases: TGTGCCAGCAGTAACGCGCGCCTATCAGGCAGCGAGCAGTTCTTC.

The chain carries TRBV27 and TRBJ2-2; D might be TRBD2 (6 bases). This CDR3 is built from 15 residues. Trimming removed 2 bases from V and 4 bases from J, with 11 bases in between. Looked up from germline, CDR1 is MNHEY and CDR2 is SMNVEV (reference sequence). CDR3 nucleotide sequence: TGTGCCAGCAGTTTAAGGTCGCGGGGCACCGGGGAGCTGTTTTTT. Translating gives CASSLRSRGTGELFF.

The rearrangement joins TRBV5-1 to TRBJ2-6; D assignment may be TRBD1 or TRBD2 (5 bases each). The CDR3 has 16 amino acids. V shed 0 bases and J shed 0 bases, with 7 bases lying between them. CDR1 SGHRS and CDR2 YFSETQ come from the germline V gene. The CDR3 here is CASSLDGASGANVLTF. The CDR3 nucleotides read TGCGCCAGCAGCTTGGACGGGGCCTCTGGGGCCAACGTCCTGACTTTC.

This clone occurred once. The rearrangement links TRBV6-1 to TRBJ1-2; 9 bases fit TRBD1. Germline CDR1 MNHNS, CDR2 SASEGT. With 6 bases clipped from V and 3 bases from J, the junction kept 2 bases outside the gene matches. The CDR3 has 13 residues. The CDR3 here is CASRGTGYYGYTF. CDR3 bases: TGTGCCAGCAGGGGGACAGGGTACTATGGCTACACCTTC.

The chain uses TRBV5-1 and TRBJ2-2; no firm D call. CDR3 length: 14 residues. The V end was cut by 0 bases, the J end by 4 bases, with 7 bases between. CDR1 is SGHRS and CDR2 is YFSETQ in the germline V gene. CDR3 protein: CASSLEGSTGELFF. The CDR3, as DNA: TGCGCCAGCAGCTTGGAAGGGTCCACCGGGGAGCTGTTTTTT.

The V gene is TRBV5-1, the J gene TRBJ2-4, with D hard to call. Germline CDR1 is SGHRS and CDR2 is YFSETQ. Trimming left V 1 base short and J 0 bases short, with 11 bases between. This CDR3 comprises 16 residues. The CDR3 protein is CASSLSGQLAKNIQYF. DNA for the CDR3: TGCGCCAGCAGCTTGTCCGGGCAACTAGCCAAAAACATTCAGTACTTC.

This clone was seen once. The rearrangement links TRBV2 to TRBJ2-5; no clear D. Per germline, CDR1 SNHLY and CDR2 FYNNEI. Trimming stripped 6 bases from V and 1 base from J, with 9 bases between. The CDR3 runs 13 residues. CDR3 amino acids: CASRSQLQETQYF. CDR3 DNA sequence: TGTGCCAGCAGATCACAGCTCCAAGAGACCCAGTACTTC.

The rearrangement links TRBV5-6 to TRBJ1-4; 10 bases fit TRBD1. J lost 8 bases, V lost 2 bases, and 3 bases had no gene match. This CDR3 has 14 amino acids. Germline V gene data show CDR1 as SGHDT and CDR2 as YYEEEE. The CDR3 DNA is TGTGCCAGCAGCTTAAAGGGACAGGGGGAAAAACTGTTTTTT. Its translation: CASSLKGQGEKLFF. Variable domain in full (rest from reference TRBV5-6 and TRBJ1-4): DAGVTQSPTHLIKTRGQQVTLRCSPKSGHDTVSWYQQALGQGPQFIFQYYEEEERQRGNFPDRFSGHQFPNYSSELNVNALLLGDSALYLCASSLKGQGEKLFFGSGTQLSVL.

This clone was seen a single time. V is TRBV6-1 and J is TRBJ2-5; D may be TRBD1 (6 bases). The DNA end is a closer match to TRBJ2-7, so the J assignment may be wrong. This CDR3 has 13 residues. Germline V lookup: CDR1 MNHNS, CDR2 SASEGT. This CDR3 is CASSPGQTYEQYF. CDR3 DNA sequence: TGTGCCAGCAGTCCCGGACAGACCTACGAGCAGTACTTC.

The V call is TRBV19, the J call TRBJ1-2; perhaps TRBD1 as D (5 bases). Germline CDR1 and CDR2: LNHDA and SQIVND (reference sequence). The V and J ends lost 5 bases and 0 bases respectively, with 10 bases between them. The CDR3 has 14 residues. CDR3 loop: CASSQTGPNYGYTF. The CDR3 nucleotides are TGTGCCAGTAGTCAAACAGGTCCTAACTATGGCTACACCTTC.

In this sample, this clone turned up once. CDR3 nucleotide sequence: TGTGCCAGCAGCCTACCTTCTAGCGTCAGGACGCAGTATTTT. Its protein product is CASSLPSSVRTQYF. The chain links TRBV7-2 to TRBJ2-3, with D tentatively TRBD2 (6 bases). Per germline, CDR1 SGHTA and CDR2 FQGNSA. The CDR3 totals 14 residues. V was cut by 5 bases and J by 9 bases, with 18 bases left in between.

This clone has only a few counts. The chain recombines TRBV7-9 with TRBJ1-5; 10 bases map to TRBD1. J lost 7 bases, V lost 5 bases, and 8 bases had no gene match. Germline values: CDR1 SEHNR, CDR2 FQNEAQ (reference sequence). This CDR3 contains 15 residues. The DNA of the CDR3 is TGTGCCAGCAGCCCGCCCGGGACAGGGGTACAGCCCCAGCATTTT. Amino acid sequence: CASSPPGTGVQPQHF.

The chain recombines TRBV10-1 with TRBJ2-7; no definite D call. Germline CDR1 and CDR2: WNHNN and SYGVQD (reference sequence). Trimming pared 6 bases from V and 4 bases from J, leaving 16 bases between. CDR3 size: 14 residues. The DNA of the CDR3 is TGCGCCAGCAGGGTTGGGCCGCCTCCTTACGAGCAGTACTTC. Amino acid sequence: CASRVGPPPYEQYF.

The CDR3 DNA reads as TGCGCCAGCAGCCAGGGGGGACAGGGTGTTCAGACAGATACGCAGTATTTT. It specifies CASSQGGQGVQTDTQYF. The V call is TRBV5-1, the J call TRBJ2-3; TRBD1 matches at 9 bases. Trimming removed 4 bases from V and 3 bases from J; junction bases left unmatched: 12. CDR1 SGHRS and CDR2 YFSETQ come from the germline V gene. There are 17 residues in the CDR3.

The V and J genes are TRBV5-1 and TRBJ2-2; D is possibly TRBD2 (7 bases). V lost 0 bases, J lost 6 bases, and 15 bases lay in between. This CDR3 is built from 16 residues. CDR1 is SGHRS, CDR2 YFSETQ, per germline. This chain's CDR3 is CASSLDGGRLAGELFF. DNA for the CDR3: TGCGCCAGCAGCTTGGACGGGGGGCGGTTGGCCGGGGAGCTGTTTTTT.